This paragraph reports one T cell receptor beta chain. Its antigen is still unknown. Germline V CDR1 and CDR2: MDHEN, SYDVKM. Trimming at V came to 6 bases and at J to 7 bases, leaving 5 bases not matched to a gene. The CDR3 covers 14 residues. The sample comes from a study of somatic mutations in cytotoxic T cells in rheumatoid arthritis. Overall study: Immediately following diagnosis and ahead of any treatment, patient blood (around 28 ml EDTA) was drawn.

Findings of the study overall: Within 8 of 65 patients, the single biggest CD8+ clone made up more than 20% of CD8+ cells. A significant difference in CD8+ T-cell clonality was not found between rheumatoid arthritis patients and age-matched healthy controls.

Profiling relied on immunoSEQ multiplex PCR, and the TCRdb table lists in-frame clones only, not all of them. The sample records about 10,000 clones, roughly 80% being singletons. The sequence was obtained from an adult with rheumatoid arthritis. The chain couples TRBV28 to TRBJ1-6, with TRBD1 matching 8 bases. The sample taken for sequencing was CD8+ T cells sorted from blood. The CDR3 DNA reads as TGTGCCAGCAGCTGGACAGGGACAAATTCACCCCTCCACTTT. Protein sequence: CASSWTGTNSPLHF.